The rows below give T cell receptor beta chains drawn from one sample of a study of blood T cell repertoires in COVID-19. Sequencing used immunoSEQ multiplex PCR; TCRdb keeps in-frame clones, though not all of them. Here the sample spans about 220,000 clones, about 87% being singletons. The sample consisted of PBMCs or T cells enriched from blood (not recorded which). All receptors derive from a woman aged 25-40 years who had recovered from COVID-19. Each CDR3 is given with its conserved first and last residue. The order of the fields is clone size, CDR3 length, D gene, V gene, J gene, CDR3 DNA, CDR3 protein. A D gene is named only where the DNA matches it firmly. A clone size is listed for some rows: how often the clone was seen (once, few, many), or a class if it is expanded.

abundance: .
len: 16
d_gene: TRBD2
v_gene: TRBV11-2
j_gene: TRBJ2-2
CDR3nt: TGTGCCAGCAGCCCCAGTAGCGGGGGGGTGACCGGGGAGCTGTTTTTT
CDR3aa: CASSPSSGGVTGELFF

abundance: once
len: 14
d_gene: TRBD1
v_gene: TRBV27
j_gene: TRBJ1-4
CDR3nt: TGTGCCAGCAGAGACAGGGTTCGCAAGGAAAAACTGTTTTTT
CDR3aa: CASRDRVRKEKLFF

abundance: few
len: 16
d_gene: TRBD2
v_gene: TRBV7-8
j_gene: TRBJ2-5
CDR3nt: TGTGCCAGCAGCTTAGCTAGCGGGGGGGCCAGTGAGACCCAGTACTTC
CDR3aa: CASSLASGGASETQYF

abundance: .
len: 12
d_gene: .
v_gene: TRBV3-1/TRBV3-2
j_gene: TRBJ1-1
CDR3nt: TGTGCCAGCAGCCGAAACGACAGGGAAGCTTTCTTT
CDR3aa: CASSRNDREAFF

abundance: few
len: 17
d_gene: TRBD1
v_gene: TRBV7-6
j_gene: TRBJ2-2
CDR3nt: TGTGCCAGCAGCTACGTCCGGGACAGGGTACGAATCGGGGAGCTGTTTTTT
CDR3aa: CASSYVRDRVRIGELFF

abundance: .
len: 12
d_gene: .
v_gene: TRBV19
j_gene: TRBJ1-2
CDR3nt: TGTGCCAGTAGTATGGACATCTATGGCTACACCTTC
CDR3aa: CASSMDIYGYTF

abundance: .
len: 17
d_gene: .
v_gene: TRBV4-2
j_gene: TRBJ2-2
CDR3nt: TGTGCCAGCAGCCAAGAAGCGGGCTTTCAGAACACCGGGGAGCTGTTTTTT
CDR3aa: CASSQEAGFQNTGELFF

abundance: .
len: 17
d_gene: .
v_gene: TRBV21-1
j_gene: TRBJ2-7
CDR3nt: TGTGCCAGCAGACTATTTAACGACTTCCCAGACTTCTACGAGCAGTACTTC
CDR3aa: CASRLFNDFPDFYEQYF

abundance: .
len: 15
d_gene: TRBD2
v_gene: TRBV7-2
j_gene: TRBJ2-7
CDR3nt: TGTGCCAGCAGCCCCGGGGCGGGGGGAACCTACGAGCAGTACTTC
CDR3aa: CASSPGAGGTYEQYF

abundance: .
len: 18
d_gene: TRBD1
v_gene: TRBV7-9
j_gene: TRBJ1-5
CDR3nt: TGTGCCAGCAGCCTGTCAATATCTCACACAGGGGGCAATCAGCCCCAGCATTTT
CDR3aa: CASSLSISHTGGNQPQHF

abundance: .
len: 14
d_gene: .
v_gene: TRBV4-1
j_gene: TRBJ2-1
CDR3nt: TGCGCCAGCAGCCAAGAGAAGGGGCGCAATGAGCAGTTCTTC
CDR3aa: CASSQEKGRNEQFF

abundance: once
len: 15
d_gene: TRBD1
v_gene: TRBV5-1
j_gene: TRBJ2-1
CDR3nt: TGCGCCAGCAGCTTGGCGGGACAGGGAATACATGAGCAGTTCTTC
CDR3aa: CASSLAGQGIHEQFF

abundance: .
len: 14
d_gene: .
v_gene: TRBV4-1
j_gene: TRBJ2-2
CDR3nt: TGCGCCAGCAGCCAAGGGGCCTTCGCCGGGGAGCTGTTTTTT
CDR3aa: CASSQGAFAGELFF

abundance: .
len: 12
d_gene: TRBD1
v_gene: TRBV12-3/TRBV12-4
j_gene: TRBJ1-2
CDR3nt: TGTGCCAGCAGGACAGGGATCTATGGCTACACCTTC
CDR3aa: CASRTGIYGYTF

abundance: .
len: 15
d_gene: .
v_gene: TRBV27
j_gene: TRBJ1-5
CDR3nt: TGTGCCAGCAGCCCAGTCCGGGGGTCCAATCAGCCCCAGCATTTT
CDR3aa: CASSPVRGSNQPQHF

abundance: .
len: 15
d_gene: .
v_gene: TRBV6-1
j_gene: TRBJ1-1
CDR3nt: TGTGCCAGCAGTGAGGGGTCAGGGTGGAACACTGAAGCTTTCTTT
CDR3aa: CASSEGSGWNTEAFF

abundance: .
len: 13
d_gene: .
v_gene: TRBV7-3
j_gene: TRBJ2-3
CDR3nt: TGTGCCAGCAGCTTACAGGGAACAGATACGCAGTATTTT
CDR3aa: CASSLQGTDTQYF

abundance: .
len: 14
d_gene: .
v_gene: TRBV7-9
j_gene: TRBJ1-1
CDR3nt: TGTGCCAGCAGCTTAGCGATAGGGGTTCCTGAAGCTTTCTTT
CDR3aa: CASSLAIGVPEAFF

abundance: .
len: 15
d_gene: TRBD2
v_gene: TRBV3-1/TRBV3-2
j_gene: TRBJ2-3
CDR3nt: TGTGCCAGCAGCCAAGATCGTAGCGGGGGTTATACGCAGTATTTT
CDR3aa: CASSQDRSGGYTQYF

abundance: .
len: 14
d_gene: TRBD1
v_gene: TRBV7-6
j_gene: TRBJ1-1
CDR3nt: TGTGCCAGCAGCGTCGGACAGGGATTAACTGAAGCTTTCTTT
CDR3aa: CASSVGQGLTEAFF

abundance: .
len: 16
d_gene: TRBD1
v_gene: TRBV7-6
j_gene: TRBJ1-6
CDR3nt: TGTGCCAGCAGCTTACGAGGGGGCGCCTATAATTCACCCCTCCACTTT
CDR3aa: CASSLRGGAYNSPLHF

abundance: .
len: 17
d_gene: TRBD2
v_gene: TRBV18
j_gene: TRBJ2-3
CDR3nt: TGTGCCAGCTCACCATCCCCTAGCGGGGGGGCTACAGATACGCAGTATTTT
CDR3aa: CASSPSPSGGATDTQYF

abundance: .
len: 15
d_gene: .
v_gene: TRBV7-4
j_gene: TRBJ1-5
CDR3nt: TGTGCCAGCAGCTTAGGGGGGGTTGGCAATCAGCCCCAGCATTTT
CDR3aa: CASSLGGVGNQPQHF

abundance: .
len: 13
d_gene: .
v_gene: TRBV5-6
j_gene: TRBJ2-7
CDR3nt: .
CDR3aa: CASSFLWTGEQYF

abundance: .
len: 15
d_gene: TRBD2
v_gene: TRBV5-5
j_gene: TRBJ2-1
CDR3nt: TGTGCCAGCAGCCGTAGCGGGGGGGCGTACAATGAGCAGTTCTTC
CDR3aa: CASSRSGGAYNEQFF

abundance: .
len: 12
d_gene: TRBD1
v_gene: TRBV5-4
j_gene: TRBJ2-1
CDR3nt: TGTGCCAGCAGCTCCTCGACAGGGTCTAAGTTCTTC
CDR3aa: CASSSSTGSKFF

abundance: .
len: 16
d_gene: TRBD2
v_gene: TRBV4-1
j_gene: TRBJ2-2
CDR3nt: TGCGCCAGCAGCCAAGATCGGAGAGCGGGGGTCGGGGAGCTGTTTTTT
CDR3aa: CASSQDRRAGVGELFF

abundance: .
len: 15
d_gene: TRBD1
v_gene: TRBV4-3
j_gene: TRBJ2-7
CDR3nt: TGCGCCAGCAGCCAAGGTGGGACAGGACCCTACGAGCAGTACTTC
CDR3aa: CASSQGGTGPYEQYF

abundance: .
len: 15
d_gene: TRBD1
v_gene: TRBV4-3
j_gene: TRBJ2-5
CDR3nt: TGCGCCAGCAGCCAGGGATGGACAGGGGAGGAGACCCAGTACTTC
CDR3aa: CASSQGWTGEETQYF

abundance: .
len: 14
d_gene: .
v_gene: TRBV7-9
j_gene: TRBJ1-2
CDR3nt: TGTGCCAGCAGCCCAGCCGACAGGCCCTATGGCTACACCTTC
CDR3aa: CASSPADRPYGYTF

abundance: .
len: 14
d_gene: TRBD1
v_gene: TRBV7-9
j_gene: TRBJ1-2
CDR3nt: TGTGCCAGCAGCTTATTTGGGACAGGCGATGGCTACACCTTC
CDR3aa: CASSLFGTGDGYTF

abundance: .
len: 15
d_gene: .
v_gene: TRBV7-2
j_gene: TRBJ1-5
CDR3nt: TGTGCCAGCAGCTTATGGGGAGATAGCAATCAGCCCCAGCATTTT
CDR3aa: CASSLWGDSNQPQHF

abundance: .
len: 13
d_gene: .
v_gene: TRBV13
j_gene: TRBJ2-7
CDR3nt: TGTGCCAGCAGCTTCGGCAGGAAATACGAGCAGTACTTC
CDR3aa: CASSFGRKYEQYF

abundance: .
len: 12
d_gene: .
v_gene: TRBV7-9
j_gene: TRBJ1-5
CDR3nt: TGTGCCAGCAGCTGGTTTAGTCAGCCCCAGCATTTT
CDR3aa: CASSWFSQPQHF

abundance: .
len: 19
d_gene: TRBD2
v_gene: TRBV24-1
j_gene: TRBJ2-1
CDR3nt: TGTGCCACCAGTAAGACCGGGACTAGCGGGGGGAGCTCCTACAATGAGCAGTTCTTC
CDR3aa: CATSKTGTSGGSSYNEQFF

abundance: .
len: 15
d_gene: .
v_gene: TRBV7-6
j_gene: TRBJ1-2
CDR3nt: TGTGCCAGCAGCTTAGCGGGGCAGGGTAACTATGGCTACACCTTC
CDR3aa: CASSLAGQGNYGYTF

abundance: .
len: 13
d_gene: TRBD1
v_gene: TRBV7-3
j_gene: TRBJ2-5
CDR3nt: TGTGCCAGCAAGGCAGGGGGCGGGGAGACCCAGTACTTC
CDR3aa: CASKAGGGETQYF

abundance: .
len: 15
d_gene: .
v_gene: TRBV9
j_gene: TRBJ2-5
CDR3nt: TGTGCCAGCAGCGGGTCCGGGGTGGGAGGAGAGACCCAGTACTTC
CDR3aa: CASSGSGVGGETQYF

abundance: .
len: 12
d_gene: .
v_gene: TRBV9
j_gene: TRBJ2-1
CDR3nt: TGTGCCAGCAGCGTAGGAGCTAATGAGCAGTTCTTC
CDR3aa: CASSVGANEQFF

abundance: .
len: 15
d_gene: .
v_gene: TRBV6-5
j_gene: TRBJ2-5
CDR3nt: TGTGCCAGCAGTACAATACAGGGTGGGCAAGAGACCCAGTACTTC
CDR3aa: CASSTIQGGQETQYF

abundance: .
len: 14
d_gene: TRBD1
v_gene: TRBV5-6
j_gene: TRBJ1-3
CDR3nt: TGTGCCAGCAGTTACGACAGGGGTGGAAACACCATATATTTT
CDR3aa: CASSYDRGGNTIYF

abundance: .
len: 16
d_gene: TRBD2
v_gene: TRBV7-2
j_gene: TRBJ2-5
CDR3nt: TGTGCCAGCAGCGGAAGACTAGCGGGGGGGAAAGAGACCCAGTACTTC
CDR3aa: CASSGRLAGGKETQYF

abundance: .
len: 14
d_gene: TRBD1
v_gene: TRBV6-5
j_gene: TRBJ1-1
CDR3nt: TGTGCCAGCAGTTACGGACAGGGTAACACTGAAGCTTTCTTT
CDR3aa: CASSYGQGNTEAFF

abundance: .
len: 15
d_gene: .
v_gene: TRBV7-9
j_gene: TRBJ2-7
CDR3nt: TGTGCCAGCAGCTTAGCCCAGGGAAACCCCTACGAGCAGTACTTC
CDR3aa: CASSLAQGNPYEQYF

abundance: once
len: 15
d_gene: TRBD1
v_gene: TRBV7-7
j_gene: TRBJ1-6
CDR3nt: TGTGCTAGCAGCTTAGACAGGGGTTATAATTCACCCCTCCACTTT
CDR3aa: CASSLDRGYNSPLHF

abundance: .
len: 16
d_gene: TRBD1
v_gene: TRBV19
j_gene: TRBJ1-5
CDR3nt: TGTGCCAGTAGTCCCCCACAGGACAGGGTACGGCAGCCCCAGCATTTT
CDR3aa: CASSPPQDRVRQPQHF

abundance: .
len: 16
d_gene: .
v_gene: TRBV7-2
j_gene: TRBJ1-3
CDR3nt: TGTGCCAGCAGCTTAGAGTTTCGGGGCTCTGGAAACACCATATATTTT
CDR3aa: CASSLEFRGSGNTIYF

abundance: .
len: 12
d_gene: .
v_gene: TRBV5-4
j_gene: TRBJ1-4
CDR3nt: TGTGCCAGCAGTAACCAGTCAGAAAAACTGTTTTTT
CDR3aa: CASSNQSEKLFF

abundance: .
len: 18
d_gene: TRBD1
v_gene: TRBV9
j_gene: TRBJ1-3
CDR3nt: TGTGCCAGCAGCTCTAGGACAGGGGGCACCCACTCTGGAAACACCATATATTTT
CDR3aa: CASSSRTGGTHSGNTIYF

abundance: .
len: 15
d_gene: TRBD2
v_gene: TRBV5-8
j_gene: TRBJ2-5
CDR3nt: TGTGCCAGCAGCTTCCGGCGCGGGGGGCCGGAGACCCAGTACTTC
CDR3aa: CASSFRRGGPETQYF

abundance: .
len: 17
d_gene: .
v_gene: TRBV7-2
j_gene: TRBJ1-5
CDR3nt: TGTGCCAGCAGCTTATCACAGGGCCCCCTTAGGAATCAGCCCCAGCATTTT
CDR3aa: CASSLSQGPLRNQPQHF

abundance: .
len: 14
d_gene: .
v_gene: TRBV5-4
j_gene: TRBJ2-7
CDR3nt: TGTGCCAGCAGCTTGGGTCCGGGGAACGACGAGCAGTACTTC
CDR3aa: CASSLGPGNDEQYF

abundance: .
len: 14
d_gene: .
v_gene: TRBV7-2
j_gene: TRBJ2-3
CDR3nt: TGTGCCAGCAGCTTAGTAGGGGTAGCAGATACGCAGTATTTT
CDR3aa: CASSLVGVADTQYF